These 32 T cell receptor beta chains originate from one sample sequenced in a study of shared clonotypes between healthy human individuals. Measured with immunoSEQ multiplex PCR; TCRdb has only the in-frame clones, and not every one. This table holds 2 million to 2.5 million clones, around 90% found once. Sequencing was carried out using naive CD4+ T cells from PBMCs. Subset: CD45RA+ positively selected. Every receptor here comes from a man aged 18-30 years in good health. Some clones in this sample may be carry-over from other donors' samples.

The chain recombines TRBV6-1 with TRBJ1-2; D is perhaps TRBD1 (5 bases). Trimming took off 4 bases at V and 3 bases at J, with 12 bases between the two ends. Germline assignment: CDR1 MNHNS and CDR2 SASEGT. CDR3 length equals 14 residues. CDR3 sequence (DNA): TGTGCCAGCAGTGCCCTTCCCAGGGACTATGGCTACACCTTC. Amino acids: CASSALPRDYGYTF.

As to this clone: Additional DNA sequences in this sample encode the identical CDR3. The chain joins TRBV28 to TRBJ1-2; the D gene is possibly TRBD1 (5 bases). This CDR3 is 13 amino acids long. The V gene lost 2 bases and the J gene lost 4 bases, with 8 bases spanning the gap. The germline V gene has CDR1 MDHEN and CDR2 SYDVKM. The CDR3 loop is CASSLQGAYGYTF. The CDR3 coding sequence is TGTGCCAGCAGTTTACAGGGAGCCTATGGCTACACCTTC.

The chain couples TRBV5-1 to TRBJ2-1; 10 positions agree with TRBD2. J was trimmed by 6 bases and V by 6 bases; bases with no gene match: 12. The CDR3 totals 16 residues. The germline gives CDR1 SGHRS, CDR2 YFSETQ. The CDR3 DNA reads TGCGCCAGCATCGACGTTCGGGCTAGCGGGGGCAATGAGCAGTTCTTC. Its translation: CASIDVRASGGNEQFF. The variable domain in full, with the rest retrieved from reference TRBV5-1 and TRBJ2-1, is KAGVTQTPRYLIKTRGQQVTLSCSPISGHRSVSWYQQTPGQGLQFLFEYFSETQRNKGNFPGRFSGRQFSNSRSEMNVSTLELGDSALYLCASIDVRASGGNEQFFGPGTRLTVL.

The V and J genes are TRBV5-4 and TRBJ2-1; 8 nucleotides align to TRBD2. The CDR3 covers 16 residues. V was clipped by 2 bases and J by 2 bases; unmatched bases: 6. From germline, CDR1 is SGHNT and CDR2 YYREEE (reference sequence). The chain's CDR3 is CASSLQAGVAYNEQFF. CDR3 in DNA: TGTGCCAGCAGCTTACAAGCGGGAGTAGCCTACAATGAGCAGTTCTTC.

The V gene is TRBV28, the J gene TRBJ2-3; 7 bases map to TRBD2. Germline loops: CDR1 MDHEN, CDR2 SYDVKM. J lost 2 bases, V lost 6 bases, and 11 bases had no gene match. There are 16 residues in the CDR3. The CDR3 nucleotides read TGTGCCAGCAGAAGTCCAGAAAGACTAGCCACAGATACGCAGTATTTT. Its translation is CASRSPERLATDTQYF.

The chain couples TRBV4-1 to TRBJ1-4, with TRBD1 matching 9 bases. With 4 bases clipped from V and 7 bases from J, the junction kept 7 bases outside the gene matches. CDR1 MGHRA and CDR2 YSYEKL come from the germline V gene. The CDR3 loop spans 15 amino acids. CDR3 residues: CASSPKGTGIEKLFF. Written as DNA, the CDR3 is TGCGCCAGCAGCCCTAAAGGGACAGGGATTGAAAAACTGTTTTTT.

This chain joins TRBV6-4 and TRBJ2-7; 8 nucleotides line up with TRBD1. The V gene end was trimmed by 6 bases and the J gene end by 4 bases; junction bases not matched to a gene: 11. The CDR3 sequence is 15 residues long. Germline values: CDR1 MRHNA, CDR2 SNTAGT. CDR3 in DNA: TGTGCCAGCAGGGCCCAGCCAGGGGGCAGGTACGAGCAGTACTTC. Amino acid sequence: CASRAQPGGRYEQYF.

Turning to this clone: Compared with germline, one end of the junction differs, possibly owing to a read error. This chain links TRBV5-1 with TRBJ2-5, with D maybe TRBD1 (5 bases). The CDR3 covers 13 residues. Looked up from germline, CDR1 is SGHRS and CDR2 is YFSETQ. CDR3 nucleotides: TGCGCCAGCAGCTTGGATGTGGGGCCCGAGGAAGACTTC. Its translation is CASSLDVGPEEDF.

The J gene is TRBJ2-5, the V gene TRBV18; 9 nucleotides agree with TRBD2. The V segment lost 5 bases and the J segment 5 bases; nucleotides outside the gene matches: 9. There are 15 residues in the CDR3. CDR1 and CDR2 (germline): KGHSH, LQKENI. The chain's CDR3 is CASSVAGGPGETQYF. The CDR3 coding sequence is TGTGCCAGCTCAGTCGCGGGAGGGCCTGGGGAGACCCAGTACTTC.

In the case of this clone: The same CDR3 arises from other DNA sequences in this sample as well. The chain uses TRBV20-1 and TRBJ2-1; 9 bases are shared with TRBD2. The germline CDR1 and CDR2 sequences are DFQATT and SNEGSKA (reference sequence). This CDR3 is built from 10 residues. The chain's CDR3 is CSASGDEQFF. CDR3 coding DNA: TGCTCGGCTAGCGGGGATGAGCAGTTCTTC.

In this sample, this clone turned up a few times. V is TRBV28 and J is TRBJ1-2, with 7 positions matching TRBD1. The CDR3 is 11 residues long. Trimming removed 5 bases from V and 7 bases from J; junction bases left unmatched: 1. CDR1 MDHEN and CDR2 SYDVKM come from the germline V gene. Here the CDR3 reads CASSDRVGYTF. The CDR3 region has the DNA TGTGCCAGCAGTGACAGGGTTGGCTACACCTTC.

The CDR3 region has the DNA TGTGCCAGCAGTGAAAGGGGGGACACTATCCACGAGCAGTACTTC. Protein: CASSERGDTIHEQYF. The genes are TRBV6-1 and TRBJ2-7; D is perhaps TRBD1 or TRBD2 (6 bases each). The length of the CDR3 is 15 residues. The V and J ends lost 2 bases and 5 bases respectively, with 16 bases between them. From germline, CDR1 is MNHNS and CDR2 SASEGT.

CDR3 DNA: TGCAGCGCTGGGGGGACAGTCCAGTACTTC. It translates to CSAGGTVQYF. V is TRBV29-1 and J is TRBJ2-5, with TRBD1 as a possible D gene (7 bases). The CDR3 spans 10 residues. V lost 7 bases and J 10 bases, leaving 13 bases between the germline ends. In germline, CDR1 is SQVTM, CDR2 ANQGSEA.

V is TRBV29-1 and J is TRBJ1-1; tentative D call: TRBD1 (5 bases). CDR1 is SQVTM and CDR2 is ANQGSEA in the germline V gene. Deletions cut 0 bases from V and 8 bases from J, with 13 bases between. The CDR3 consists of 13 residues. CDR3 protein: CSVEDLRGGEAFF. CDR3 coding DNA: TGCAGCGTTGAAGATCTGAGGGGTGGGGAAGCTTTCTTT. The variable domain in full, completed from reference TRBV29-1 and TRBJ1-1, reads SAVISQKPSRDICQRGTSLTIQCQVDSQVTMMFWYRQQPGQSLTLIATANQGSEATYESGFVIDKFPISRPNLTFSTLTVSNMSPEDSSIYLCSVEDLRGGEAFFGQGTRLTVV.

This chain links TRBV6-1 with TRBJ1-4; tentative D call: TRBD1 (5 bases). CDR3 size: 15 residues. Trimming took off 1 base at V and 5 bases at J, with 11 bases between the two ends. Germline V lookup: CDR1 MNHNS, CDR2 SASEGT. The chain's CDR3 is CASSEGQILNEKLFF. The CDR3 DNA follows: TGTGCCAGCAGTGAAGGACAGATACTAAATGAAAAACTGTTTTTT.

V is TRBV6-1 and J is TRBJ1-2; 7 bases agree with TRBD1. This CDR3 spans 13 amino acids. Germline V gives CDR1 MNHNS, CDR2 SASEGT. V was pared by 3 bases and J by 6 bases, with 4 bases of the junction left unmatched. In nucleotides, the CDR3 is TGTGCCAGCAGTGACGAACAGGGGAATGGCTACACCTTC. Translating it yields CASSDEQGNGYTF.

This chain connects TRBV13 to TRBJ2-4; 7 bases match TRBD2. The CDR3 has 17 amino acids. J gave up 3 bases and V 5 bases, and 13 bases lay outside the gene matches. The germline CDR1 and CDR2 sequences are PRHDT and FYEKMQ (reference sequence). The CDR3, as DNA: TGTGCCAGCAGCCGCTTTTTTAGGGAGGGCTTCAAAAACATTCAGTACTTC. Translation: CASSRFFREGFKNIQYF.

The CDR3 sequence: CSVEGEGPRSYEQYF. The CDR3 region has the DNA TGCAGCGTTGAAGGGGAGGGTCCTCGCTCCTACGAGCAGTACTTC. The gene calls are TRBV29-1 and TRBJ2-7; the match to TRBD2 covers 7 bases. J gave up 0 bases and V 1 base, and 6 bases lay outside the gene matches. The CDR3 has 15 residues. Germline V gives CDR1 SQVTM, CDR2 ANQGSEA.

This chain joins TRBV30 and TRBJ2-3; D is uncertain. This CDR3 spans 12 amino acids. Germline assignment: CDR1 GTSNPN and CDR2 SVGIG (reference sequence). The V and J ends lost 2 bases and 0 bases respectively, with 3 bases between them. The CDR3 DNA follows: TGTGCCTGGAGTACTAGCACAGATACGCAGTATTTT. Amino acid sequence: CAWSTSTDTQYF.

The chain has TRBV6-6 and TRBJ1-3; possibly TRBD1 for D (5 bases). The CDR3 is 15 amino acids. V was shortened by 7 bases and J by 0 bases, with 13 bases between the two germline ends. Germline V gene sequence: CDR1 MNHNY, CDR2 SVGAGI (reference sequence). CDR3: CASTREGFSGNTIYF. The CDR3 DNA sequence: TGTGCCAGCACCCGGGAGGGGTTCTCTGGAAACACCATATATTTT.

The CDR3 region is CASRQGSLGPQHF. The CDR3 DNA sequence: TGTGCCAGCAGGCAGGGGTCCCTGGGGCCCCAGCATTTT. The J gene is TRBJ1-5, the V gene TRBV2; possible D gene TRBD1, 6 bases. V lost 6 bases, J lost 9 bases, and 15 bases lay in between. This CDR3 contains 13 residues. Germline V gene sequence: CDR1 SNHLY, CDR2 FYNNEI.

V usage is TRBV11-2 and J usage is TRBJ2-1, with a weak D call TRBD1 (5 bases). The CDR3 spans 14 residues. The V gene's germline CDR1 is SGHAT and CDR2 FQNNGV. V lost 6 bases to trimming and J lost 7 bases, with 16 bases between them. CDR3 amino acids: CASSPNLQGNEQFF. CDR3 nucleotides: TGTGCCAGCAGTCCAAACCTTCAGGGAAATGAGCAGTTCTTC.

The genes are TRBV18 and TRBJ1-2; TRBD1 is a possible D gene (5 bases). The CDR3 runs 14 residues. Germline V lookup: CDR1 KGHSH, CDR2 LQKENI. The ends were cut back, 6 bases at V and 8 bases at J, with 19 bases in the middle. This chain's CDR3 is CASSPSGRGTGYTF. The CDR3 DNA reads as TGTGCCAGCTCCCCCAGCGGGAGGGGTACGGGCTACACCTTC.

The chain links TRBV5-1 to TRBJ2-1; D remains ambiguous. The CDR3 loop spans 15 amino acids. Trimming stripped 2 bases from V and 0 bases from J, with 9 bases between. Germline assignment: CDR1 SGHRS and CDR2 YFSETQ. CDR3: CASSFWSSSYNEQFF. CDR3 sequence (DNA): TGCGCCAGCAGCTTTTGGAGTAGCTCCTACAATGAGCAGTTCTTC.

The chain carries TRBV28 and TRBJ1-2, with D unresolved. Germline assignment: CDR1 MDHEN and CDR2 SYDVKM. The CDR3 is 11 amino acids. Trimming took 5 bases from V and 8 from J, leaving 9 bases between them. This CDR3 is CASSPWWGYTF. Written as DNA, the CDR3 is TGTGCCAGCAGTCCCTGGTGGGGCTACACCTTC.

V and J are TRBV28 and TRBJ1-1, with TRBD1 as a possible D gene (5 bases). Deletions cut 6 bases from V and 7 bases from J, with 21 bases between. The CDR3 is 15 amino acids. Per germline, CDR1 MDHEN and CDR2 SYDVKM. CDR3 nucleotide sequence: TGTGCCAGCAGGCTAGGTGGGGCAAGGGATTTTGAAGCTTTCTTT. This translates into CASRLGGARDFEAFF.

Concerning this clone: This CDR3 is also generated by other DNA sequences in the sample. The chain links TRBV28 to TRBJ1-1; 10 bases match TRBD1. The ends lost 3 bases at V and 5 bases at J; junction bases unmatched: 3. CDR1 and CDR2 (germline): MDHEN, SYDVKM. CDR3 length: 14 residues. CDR3 sequence reads: CASSLGQGWTEAFF. CDR3 DNA: TGTGCCAGCAGTTTGGGACAGGGGTGGACTGAAGCTTTCTTT.

The chain couples TRBV27 to TRBJ2-3; 7 nucleotides match TRBD2. J lost 4 bases, V lost 7 bases, and 17 bases had no gene match. From germline, CDR1 is MNHEY and CDR2 SMNVEV (reference sequence). The CDR3 runs to 17 residues. This CDR3 is CASTTITGREFPDTQYF. The CDR3 nucleotides are TGTGCCAGCACCACAATAACGGGGCGGGAGTTTCCAGATACGCAGTATTTT.

As concerns this clone: Other nucleotide sequences from this sample produce the same CDR3. V and J are TRBV5-1 and TRBJ2-3; the match to TRBD2 covers 7 bases. The CDR3 covers 15 residues. CDR1 is SGHRS, CDR2 YFSETQ, per germline. The trim removed 0 bases at V and 0 bases at J, leaving 1 base unmatched. This chain's CDR3 is CASSLGAGSTDTQYF. Written as DNA, the CDR3 is TGCGCCAGCAGCTTGGGAGCGGGGAGCACAGATACGCAGTATTTT.

This clone was seen just once. This sequence joins TRBV29-1 and TRBJ2-1; 7 positions agree with TRBD2. Unmatched junction bases numbered 12, after V lost 7 bases and J lost 3 bases. CDR3 length: 15 amino acids. Germline lookup yields CDR1 SQVTM and CDR2 ANQGSEA. The CDR3, as DNA: TGCAGCGGGGGGGAGAGCGGGACCTACTACAATGAGCAGTTCTTC. Translating gives CSGGESGTYYNEQFF.

The chain employs TRBV19 and TRBJ1-1, with 8 positions matching TRBD1. Germline lookup yields CDR1 LNHDA and CDR2 SQIVND (reference sequence). This CDR3 region has 16 residues. The ends lost 7 bases at V and 1 base at J; junction bases unmatched: 11. The CDR3 region is CASTTRTGSRNTEAFF. The CDR3, as DNA: TGTGCCAGTACCACGAGGACAGGGTCCAGGAACACTGAAGCTTTCTTT.

The CDR3 DNA sequence: TGTGCCAGCAGTTCGGACAGGAGAAGGGGCCAGCCCCAGCATTTT. It yields the protein CASSSDRRRGQPQHF. The gene calls are TRBV28 and TRBJ1-5; 7 bases line up with TRBD1. The CDR3 length is 15 residues. After removal of 4 bases from V and 7 bases from J, the junction contained 10 bases not matched to a gene. Germline loops: CDR1 MDHEN, CDR2 SYDVKM.